This TCR delta chain emerged from a study of gammadelta T cells in human blood (dated by TCRdb to 2019 to 2021). What the authors observed across the whole study: The study reported that microbial exposure appeared to drive polyclonal expansion of innate gamma-delta T cells immediately after birth.

The CDR3 covers 23 residues, taking in both the cysteine and the phenylalanine. Only the CDR3 DNA stays, 69 bases, in frame from base 1. Looking up the germline V gene yields CDR1 NSMFDY and CDR2 ISSIKDK. After removal of 2 bases from V and 2 bases from J, the junction retains 24 bases not matched to a gene. About this clone: This receptor's antigen is unknown. A far larger clone lies a single base away; this is likely a read error. This specimen includes other DNA sequences encoding the same CDR3.

Library preparation was by RT-PCR. Sequencing instrument: Illumina MiSeq. Clone calls in TCRdb were regenerated from the public reads with CATT, after which identical DNA sequences shared one row. The sample records about 660 delta-chain clones, roughly 65% of which are singletons. The ten largest account for under 35% of the sample. The sequence came from a human donor. Sample: Vgamma9Vdelta2 gamma-delta T cells from adult blood. This chain joins TRAV29/DV5 to TRDJ3, with 8 bases in between that match TRDD3. In nucleotides, the sequence is TGTGCAGCAAGATACTCATTCCCCCCAGGGGCTGGGGGACGACCCTGGGACACCCGACAGATGTTTTTC. Translation gives CAARYSFPPGAGGRPWDTRQMFF.